This paragraph covers one TCR beta chain sequence. Its antigen is as yet unknown. This entry is derived from a study of cytotoxic CD8 clonotypes in ibrutinib-treated CLL. Overall study results and limits: Clonality went higher at ibrutinib response and then dropped back toward baseline at progression.

The CDR3 extends over 13 amino acids. V lost 5 bases, J lost 2 bases, and 3 bases stayed unmatched. Germline CDR1 SGHTA, CDR2 FQGNSA. Target depth was 1 in 200,000 to 1 in 1 million T cells, about 10x per clonotype. Repertoires were generated with immunoSEQ multiplex PCR, while TCRdb's copy carries only in-frame clones and drops some. The sample has roughly 130,000 clones; 91% are singletons. The J gene is TRBJ2-7, the V gene TRBV7-2; the match to TRBD2 covers 7 bases. The TCR originated in a human donor with chronic lymphocytic leukemia. The material was PBMCs, obtained after 12 months of ibrutinib treatment. CDR3 in DNA: TGTGCCAGCAGCGGGAGGGCGCCCTACGAGCAGTACTTC. This encodes CASSGRAPYEQYF.